This T cell receptor beta chain was sequenced in a study of T cell responses to AZD1222 COVID-19 vaccine. The CDR3 covers 12 residues. The germline gives CDR1 KGHDR, CDR2 SFDVKD. The ends were cut back, 3 bases at V and 6 bases at J, with 5 bases in the middle. Data came from immunoSEQ multiplex PCR; TCRdb stores just in-frame clones and leaves some out. The top ten clones hold more than 8% of a sample with about 110,000 clones, around 92% of them seen once. The sequence was obtained from an adult who received the AZD1222 COVID-19 vaccine. The sequencing used peripheral blood, collected 28 days after the second AZD1222 dose. The J gene is TRBJ1-5, the V gene TRBV24-1; D remains unclear. CDR3 sequence (DNA): TGTGCCACCAGTGATGGCGGTCAGCCCCAGCATTTT. Its translation: CATSDGGQPQHF.